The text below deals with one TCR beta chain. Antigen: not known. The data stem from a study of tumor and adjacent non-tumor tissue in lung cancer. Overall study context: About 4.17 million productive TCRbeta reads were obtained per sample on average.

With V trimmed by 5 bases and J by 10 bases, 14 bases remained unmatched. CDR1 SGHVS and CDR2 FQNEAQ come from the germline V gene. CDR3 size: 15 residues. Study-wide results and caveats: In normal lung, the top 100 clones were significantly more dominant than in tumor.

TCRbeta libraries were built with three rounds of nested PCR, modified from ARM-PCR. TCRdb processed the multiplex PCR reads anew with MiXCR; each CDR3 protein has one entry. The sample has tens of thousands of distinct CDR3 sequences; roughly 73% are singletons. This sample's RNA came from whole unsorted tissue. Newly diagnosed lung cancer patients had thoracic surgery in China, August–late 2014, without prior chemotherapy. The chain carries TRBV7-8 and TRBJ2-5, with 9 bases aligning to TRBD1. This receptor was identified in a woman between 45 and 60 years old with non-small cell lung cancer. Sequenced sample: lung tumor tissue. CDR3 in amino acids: CASSVGTGREEVQYF. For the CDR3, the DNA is TGTGCCAGCAGCGTTGGGACAGGGAGAGAAGAGGTCCAGTACTTC.